Listed below are T cell receptor beta chains from one sample, sequenced in a study of shared clonotypes between healthy human individuals. Repertoires were generated with immunoSEQ multiplex PCR, while TCRdb's copy carries only in-frame clones and drops some. The repertoire holds approximately 2,000,000 clones, with around 93% as singletons. The sequenced sample was naive CD8+ T cells from PBMCs. The receptors stem from a young man in good health. Some clones in this sample may be carry-over from other donors' samples. Both conserved end residues are trimmed from each CDR3. Size is stated for part of the rows, as once, few or many counts, or as a class when the clone is expanded.

size | J | V | CDR3
once | TRBJ1-2 | TRBV7-6 | ASSLTAGQGNDYGYT
- | TRBJ2-5 | TRBV19 | ASSIGSKETQY
- | TRBJ2-7 | TRBV7-2 | ASSLDRDRDYEQY
- | TRBJ2-7 | TRBV11-2 | ASSRIRASTYEQY
- | TRBJ2-7 | TRBV27 | ASSNSGDTVLAYEQY
- | TRBJ1-1 | TRBV28 | ASSPQGISNTEAF
- | TRBJ2-4 | TRBV6-1 | ASHSGQGGNIQY
- | TRBJ1-5 | TRBV4-1 | ASSQTGSLNQPQH
once | TRBJ1-5 | TRBV28 | ASSLVVLSDQPQH
- | TRBJ2-1 | TRBV4-1 | ASSQETYNEQF
- | TRBJ2-7 | TRBV6-5 | ASSYSSSGSGYEQY
- | TRBJ2-6 | TRBV7-3 | ASSQGSGANVLT
- | TRBJ1-2 | TRBV7-9 | ASSQGQGGADGYT
- | TRBJ1-5 | TRBV14 | ASSQTGSGNQPQH
- | TRBJ2-5 | TRBV27 | ASSFRGAQETQY
- | TRBJ2-7 | TRBV13 | ASSPDYRGYEQY
- | TRBJ2-1 | TRBV19 | ASTRLAGEHEQF
- | TRBJ1-4 | TRBV9 | ASSLGDWGEKLF
- | TRBJ2-5 | TRBV9 | ASSAGIWDRGGSTQY
- | TRBJ2-1 | TRBV6-5 | ASSYVLGAGQF
- | TRBJ2-3 | TRBV5-8 | ASSLLLIATDTQY
- | TRBJ2-2 | TRBV27 | ASREGQVNLAGELF
- | TRBJ1-5 | TRBV6-6 | ASTHIGQGGQPQH